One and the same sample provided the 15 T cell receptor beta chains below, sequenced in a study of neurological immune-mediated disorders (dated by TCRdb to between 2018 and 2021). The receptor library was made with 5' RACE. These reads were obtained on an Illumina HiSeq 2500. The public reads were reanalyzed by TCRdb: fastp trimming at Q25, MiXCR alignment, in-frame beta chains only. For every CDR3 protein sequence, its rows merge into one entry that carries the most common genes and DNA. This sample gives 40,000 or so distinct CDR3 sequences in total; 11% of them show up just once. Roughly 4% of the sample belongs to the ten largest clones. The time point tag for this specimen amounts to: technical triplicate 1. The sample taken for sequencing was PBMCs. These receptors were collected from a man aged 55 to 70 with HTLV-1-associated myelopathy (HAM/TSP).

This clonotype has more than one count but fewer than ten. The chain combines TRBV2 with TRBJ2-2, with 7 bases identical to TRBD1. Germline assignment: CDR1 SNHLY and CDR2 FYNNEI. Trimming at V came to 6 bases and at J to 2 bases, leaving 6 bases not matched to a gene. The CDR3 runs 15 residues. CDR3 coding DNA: TGTGCCAGCAGCCCGACAGGGAAAAACACCGGGGAGCTGTTTTTT. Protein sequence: CASSPTGKNTGELFF.

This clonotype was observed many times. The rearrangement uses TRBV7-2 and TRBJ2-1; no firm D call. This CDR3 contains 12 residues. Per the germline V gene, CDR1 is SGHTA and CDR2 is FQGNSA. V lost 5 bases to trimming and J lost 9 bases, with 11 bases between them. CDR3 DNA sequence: TGTGCCAGCAGCCCGAGACTCTTTGAGCAGTTCTTC. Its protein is CASSPRLFEQFF.

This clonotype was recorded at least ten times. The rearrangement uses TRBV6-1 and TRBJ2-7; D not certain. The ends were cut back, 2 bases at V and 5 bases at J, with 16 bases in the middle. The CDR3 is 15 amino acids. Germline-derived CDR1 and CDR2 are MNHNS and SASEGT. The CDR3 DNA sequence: TGTGCCAGCAGTGAAAGACGGGTCCAAAGCGACGAGCAGTACTTC. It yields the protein CASSERRVQSDEQYF.

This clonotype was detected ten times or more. CDR3: CATSDFQPNLGHEQFF. CDR3 nucleotides: TGTGCCACCAGTGATTTTCAGCCTAATCTGGGCCATGAGCAGTTCTTC. V is TRBV24-1 and J is TRBJ2-1; D is uncertain. Germline CDR1 reads KGHDR; CDR2 reads SFDVKD. V dropped 1 base and J dropped 8 bases, with 17 bases sitting between them. CDR3 size: 16 residues.

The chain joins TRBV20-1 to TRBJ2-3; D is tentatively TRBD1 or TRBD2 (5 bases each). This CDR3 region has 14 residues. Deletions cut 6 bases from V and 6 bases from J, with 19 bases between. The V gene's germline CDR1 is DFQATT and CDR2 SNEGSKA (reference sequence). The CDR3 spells CSAATIGTSDTQYF. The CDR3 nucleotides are TGCAGTGCCGCGACTATCGGGACCTCGGATACGCAGTATTTT.

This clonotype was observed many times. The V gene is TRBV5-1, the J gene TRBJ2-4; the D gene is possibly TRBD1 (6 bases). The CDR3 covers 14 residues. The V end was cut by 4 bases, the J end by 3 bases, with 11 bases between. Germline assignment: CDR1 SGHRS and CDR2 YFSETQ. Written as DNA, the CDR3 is TGCGCCAGCAGCCCCCCAGGGGACAAAAACATTCAGTACTTC. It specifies CASSPPGDKNIQYF.

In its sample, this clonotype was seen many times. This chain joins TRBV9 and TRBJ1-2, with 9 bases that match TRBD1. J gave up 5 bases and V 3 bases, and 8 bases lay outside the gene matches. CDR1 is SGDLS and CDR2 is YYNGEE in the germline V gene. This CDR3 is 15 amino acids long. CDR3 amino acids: CASSAPGTGSYGYTF. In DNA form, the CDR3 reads TGTGCCAGCAGCGCTCCAGGGACAGGGTCGTATGGCTACACCTTC.

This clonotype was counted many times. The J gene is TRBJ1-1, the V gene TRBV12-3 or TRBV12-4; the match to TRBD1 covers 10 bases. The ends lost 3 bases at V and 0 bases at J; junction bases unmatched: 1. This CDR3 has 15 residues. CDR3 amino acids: CASSLTGGMNTEAFF. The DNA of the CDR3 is TGTGCCAGCAGTTTGACAGGGGGCATGAACACTGAAGCTTTCTTT.

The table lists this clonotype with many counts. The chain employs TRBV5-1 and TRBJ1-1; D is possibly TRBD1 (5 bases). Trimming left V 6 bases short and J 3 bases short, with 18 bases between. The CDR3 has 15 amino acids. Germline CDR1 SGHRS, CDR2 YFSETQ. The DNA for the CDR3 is TGCGCCAGCACCCAAGGGGCCAGAACCTACACTGAAGCTTTCTTT. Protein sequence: CASTQGARTYTEAFF.

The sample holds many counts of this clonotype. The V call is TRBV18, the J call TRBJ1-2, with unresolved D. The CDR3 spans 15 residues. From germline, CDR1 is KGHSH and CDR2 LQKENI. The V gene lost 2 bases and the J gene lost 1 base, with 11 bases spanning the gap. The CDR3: CASSPSGGGNYGYTF. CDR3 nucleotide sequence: TGTGCCAGCTCACCATCCGGTGGCGGTAACTATGGCTACACCTTC.

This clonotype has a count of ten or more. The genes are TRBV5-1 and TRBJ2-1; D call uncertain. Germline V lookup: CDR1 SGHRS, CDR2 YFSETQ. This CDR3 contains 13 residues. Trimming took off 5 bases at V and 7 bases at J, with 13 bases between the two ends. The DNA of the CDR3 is TGCGCCAGCAGTTTTGATAGTTGGAATGAGCAGTTCTTC. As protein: CASSFDSWNEQFF.

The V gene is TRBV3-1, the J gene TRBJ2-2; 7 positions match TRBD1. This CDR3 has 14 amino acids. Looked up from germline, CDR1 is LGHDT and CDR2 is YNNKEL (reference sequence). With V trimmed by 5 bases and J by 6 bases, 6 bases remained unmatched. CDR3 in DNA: TGTGCCAGCAGCACCCAGCAGGGGGCCGGGGAGCTGTTTTTT. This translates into CASSTQQGAGELFF.

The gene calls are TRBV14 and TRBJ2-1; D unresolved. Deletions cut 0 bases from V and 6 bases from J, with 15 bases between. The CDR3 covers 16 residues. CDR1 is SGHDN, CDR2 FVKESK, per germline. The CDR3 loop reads CASSQDKAAVFNEQFF. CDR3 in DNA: TGTGCCAGCAGCCAAGATAAGGCAGCTGTTTTCAATGAGCAGTTCTTC.

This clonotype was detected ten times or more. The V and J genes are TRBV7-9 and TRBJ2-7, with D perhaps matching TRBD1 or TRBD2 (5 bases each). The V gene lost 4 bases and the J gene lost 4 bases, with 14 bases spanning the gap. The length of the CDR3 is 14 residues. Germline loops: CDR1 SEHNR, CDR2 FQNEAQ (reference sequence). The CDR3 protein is CASSSQGGGYEQYF. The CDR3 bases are TGTGCCAGCAGCTCGCAGGGCGGCGGGTACGAGCAGTACTTC.

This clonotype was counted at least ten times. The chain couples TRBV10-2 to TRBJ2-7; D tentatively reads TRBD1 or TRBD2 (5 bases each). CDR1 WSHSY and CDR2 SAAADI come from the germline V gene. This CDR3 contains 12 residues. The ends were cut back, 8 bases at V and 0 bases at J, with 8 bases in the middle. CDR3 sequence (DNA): TGCGCCAGCGGGACGGGCTCCTACGAGCAGTACTTC. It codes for CASGTGSYEQYF.